These T cell receptor beta chains were read from a single sample in a study of cytomegalovirus exposure and HLA in healthy donors. Assay used: immunoSEQ multiplex PCR; TCRdb lists only in-frame clones, some missing. The table lists around 250,000 clones, around 90% of them singletons. Sample: PBMCs. Every receptor here comes from a girl aged 2 to 10 in good health and CMV-seronegative. Both conserved end residues are trimmed from each CDR3.

CDR3aa | j_gene | v_gene
ASRGDRGGNQPQH | TRBJ1-5 | TRBV6-1
SVEGLAATSEETQY | TRBJ2-5 | TRBV29-1
ASSDSRHPTDTQY | TRBJ2-3 | TRBV6-4
ASSFSGTTDTQY | TRBJ2-3 | TRBV7-9
ATSRVWTAGRPEAF | TRBJ1-1 | TRBV15
ASSLSGGNYEQY | TRBJ2-7 | TRBV7-9
ASSLGLADYNEQF | TRBJ2-1 | TRBV5-8
ASSPADYEGNEQF | TRBJ2-1 | TRBV5-4
ASRYLQNNYGYT | TRBJ1-2 | TRBV27
ASTSGTDRFGYT | TRBJ1-2 | TRBV27
ASSGGQDGDQPQH | TRBJ1-5 | TRBV2
ASGPETGGKGEAF | TRBJ1-1 | TRBV5-6
ASTPHLTATDTQY | TRBJ2-3 | TRBV6-5
ASSRETQY | TRBJ2-5 | TRBV7-9
ASSLGFTGFYGYT | TRBJ1-2 | TRBV27
ASRALAPNTGELF | TRBJ2-2 | TRBV27
ASSWERLGAPNAGNTIY | TRBJ1-3 | TRBV5-1
ASTPPLGQASYEQY | TRBJ2-7 | TRBV2
ASSVGLGSGAILGTDTQY | TRBJ2-3 | TRBV7-7
ASRRPSSYEQY | TRBJ2-7 | TRBV28
ASSYSGQANQPQH | TRBJ1-5 | TRBV6-5
ASSARLAGVETQY | TRBJ2-5 | TRBV2
ASSVGQDEKLF | TRBJ1-4 | TRBV9
ASRFEPPGQQETQY | TRBJ2-5 | TRBV12-2
ASSLGSGFQETQY | TRBJ2-5 | TRBV11-2
ASSLSPQGYTGELF | TRBJ2-2 | TRBV5-8
ASRRGATNTGELF | TRBJ2-2 | TRBV2
ASSLIGQGDGYT | TRBJ1-2 | TRBV5-4
ASSSGQGPTYYEQY | TRBJ2-7 | TRBV5-4
ASSNGLAADTGELF | TRBJ2-2 | TRBV7-9
ASSPGQGDSPLH | TRBJ1-6 | TRBV18
ASSQDLFITGGRTNEKLF | TRBJ1-4 | TRBV4-2
ASSAKGVQPQH | TRBJ1-5 | TRBV6-5
ASSLHRVVPGELF | TRBJ2-2 | TRBV7-9
ASSSINTEAF | TRBJ1-1 | TRBV6-5
ASGLVGGAGYNYGYT | TRBJ1-2 | TRBV12-5
ASSPQGLAGGVRNEQF | TRBJ2-1 | TRBV5-6
SVGKGTEAF | TRBJ1-1 | TRBV29-1
ASSPDREYGYT | TRBJ1-2 | TRBV18
ATSRDQRWDEQY | TRBJ2-7 | TRBV15
ASRHDRVVAF | TRBJ1-1 | TRBV2
ASSLVEQGAYEQY | TRBJ2-7 | TRBV7-2
ASGLVSSNSPLH | TRBJ1-6 | TRBV12-5
ASSLYWQVGGYT | TRBJ1-2 | TRBV5-6
SATGGKAKNIQY | TRBJ2-4 | TRBV29-1
ASSLAGSYEQY | TRBJ2-7 | TRBV5-4